The 3 T cell receptor beta chains below all came from one sample that was sequenced in a study of control samples from healthy donors and cancer patients. Some clones are missing from TCRdb's copy, which holds only in-frame ones; the method was immunoSEQ multiplex PCR. This sample has about 94,000 clones, with around nine tenths found just once. What was sequenced was blood. Every receptor here comes from a woman under 30 in good health.

V gene TRBV2 combines with J gene TRBJ1-2; possible D gene TRBD1, 5 bases. The CDR3 consists of 15 residues. Per germline, CDR1 SNHLY and CDR2 FYNNEI. Deletions cut 3 bases from V and 2 bases from J, with 13 bases between. CDR3 loop: CASSERGRVNYGYTF. Here the CDR3 DNA reads TGTGCCAGCAGTGAGAGGGGCAGGGTCAACTATGGCTACACCTTC. The complete variable domain, with remaining parts taken from reference TRBV2 and TRBJ1-2, reads EPEVTQTPSHQVTQMGQEVILRCVPISNHLYFYWYRQILGQKVEFLVSFYNNEISEKSEIFDDQFSVERPDGSNFTLKIRSTKLEDSAMYFCASSERGRVNYGYTFGSGTRLTVV.

This clone has just a few counts. Other DNA sequences from this sample encode an identical CDR3 as well. The chain combines TRBV11-2 with TRBJ1-1, with unresolved D. The CDR3 runs 13 residues. V was trimmed by 0 bases and J by 3 bases, leaving 5 bases between them. Germline CDR1 is SGHAT and CDR2 is FQNNGV. As DNA, the CDR3 is TGTGCCAGCAGCTTAGATATAGACACTGAAGCTTTCTTT. It is translated as CASSLDIDTEAFF.

This clone was seen a single time. The chain recombines TRBV3-1 (or the pseudogene TRBV3-2) with TRBJ1-6; D is unclear. Germline CDR1 reads LGHDT; CDR2 reads YNNKEL (reference sequence). The V end lost 0 bases, the J end lost 14 bases, and 17 bases lay between the germline ends. This CDR3 has 15 residues. CDR3 nucleotides: TGTGCCAGCAGCCAAGAGGACTTTGCGCTGGGGACCCTCCACTTT. This translates into CASSQEDFALGTLHF.